This T cell receptor (beta chain) comes out of a study of cytomegalovirus exposure and HLA in healthy donors. The length of the CDR3 is 16 residues. Germline CDR1 and CDR2: KGHSH and LQKENI. V was clipped by 0 bases and J by 3 bases, with 14 bases between them. The PCR employed 60 Vbeta primers together with 13 Jbeta primers. Profiled with immunoSEQ multiplex PCR; TCRdb holds only in-frame clones, not every one. The sample holds about 180,000 clones, around 77% seen once. General observations from the study: The investigators catalogued 150 or so TCR beta chains as cytomegalovirus-associated. The Asian-associated ancestry cluster reportedly had fewer N-insertions than the approximately 690-donor mean in a later analysis. Sequencing artifact likely explains a cluster of highly shared sequence variants.

This clone appeared once. The antigen is undetermined. The specimen sequenced was PBMCs. The TCR was taken from a young woman in good health and CMV-seronegative. This chain connects TRBV18 to TRBJ1-1; D perhaps matches TRBD1 (6 bases). The CDR3 DNA follows: TGTGCCAGCTCACCACCGGCACAGGGATGGGACACTGAAGCTTTCTTT. Translating gives CASSPPAQGWDTEAFF.